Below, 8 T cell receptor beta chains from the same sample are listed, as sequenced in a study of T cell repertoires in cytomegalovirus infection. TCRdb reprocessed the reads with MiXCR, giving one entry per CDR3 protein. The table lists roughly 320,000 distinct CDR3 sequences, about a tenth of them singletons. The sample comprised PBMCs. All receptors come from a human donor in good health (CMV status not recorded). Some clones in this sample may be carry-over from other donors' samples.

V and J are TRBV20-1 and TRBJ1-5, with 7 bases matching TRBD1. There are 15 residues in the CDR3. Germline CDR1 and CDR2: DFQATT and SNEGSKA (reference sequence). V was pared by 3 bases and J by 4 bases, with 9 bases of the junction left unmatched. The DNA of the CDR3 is TGCAGTGCTAGCCCCCCCCAGGGGGGGAATCAGCCCCAGCATTTT. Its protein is CSASPPQGGNQPQHF.

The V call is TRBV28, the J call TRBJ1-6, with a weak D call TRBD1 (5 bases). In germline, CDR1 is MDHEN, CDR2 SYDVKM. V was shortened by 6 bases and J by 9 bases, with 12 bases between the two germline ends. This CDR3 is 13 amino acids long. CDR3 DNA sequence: TGTGCCAGCAGCCCCGGGGGTCCTTCACCCCTCCACTTT. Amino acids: CASSPGGPSPLHF.

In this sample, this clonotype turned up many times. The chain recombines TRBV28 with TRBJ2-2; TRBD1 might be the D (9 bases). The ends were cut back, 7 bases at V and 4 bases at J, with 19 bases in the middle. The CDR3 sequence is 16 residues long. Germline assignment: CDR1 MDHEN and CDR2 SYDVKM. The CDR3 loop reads CASTRGGTGFTGELFF. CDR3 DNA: TGTGCCAGCACCCGCGGGGGGACAGGGTTCACCGGGGAGCTGTTTTTT.

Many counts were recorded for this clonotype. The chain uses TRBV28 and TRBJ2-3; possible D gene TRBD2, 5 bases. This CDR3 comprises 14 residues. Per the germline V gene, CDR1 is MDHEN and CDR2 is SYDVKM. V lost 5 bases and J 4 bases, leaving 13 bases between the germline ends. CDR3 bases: TGTGCCAGCAGTCCCGGTGCGGGTCCAGATACGCAGTATTTT. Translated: CASSPGAGPDTQYF.

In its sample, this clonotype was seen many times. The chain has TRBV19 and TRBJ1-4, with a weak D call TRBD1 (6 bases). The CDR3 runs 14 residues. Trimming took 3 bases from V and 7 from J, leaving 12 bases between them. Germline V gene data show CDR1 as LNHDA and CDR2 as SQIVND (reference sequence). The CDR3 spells CASSIQQGFEKLFF. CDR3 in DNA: TGTGCCAGTAGTATTCAACAGGGCTTTGAAAAACTGTTTTTT. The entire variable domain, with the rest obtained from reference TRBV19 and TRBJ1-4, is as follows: DGGITQSPKYLFRKEGQNVTLSCEQNLNHDAMYWYRQDPGQGLRLIYYSQIVNDFQKGDIAEGYSVSREKKESFPLTVTSAQKNPTAFYLCASSIQQGFEKLFFGSGTQLSVL.

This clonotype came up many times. The CDR3, as DNA: TGTGCCAGCAGCCAAGGAGCCGGAAGCAATCAGCCCCAGCATTTT. This sequence encodes CASSQGAGSNQPQHF. The chain combines TRBV3-1 with TRBJ1-5; D is unresolved. The CDR3 covers 15 residues. V lost 1 base and J lost 1, with 8 bases in between. Germline lookup yields CDR1 LGHDT and CDR2 YNNKEL (reference sequence).

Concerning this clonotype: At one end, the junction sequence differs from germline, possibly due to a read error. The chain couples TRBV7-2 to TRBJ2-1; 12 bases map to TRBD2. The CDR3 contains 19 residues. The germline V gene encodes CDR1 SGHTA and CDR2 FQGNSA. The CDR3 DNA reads TGTGCCAGCAGCTCTCGTGGACTAGCGGGGAGAGACTCCTGCAATGAGCAGTTCTTC. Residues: CASSSRGLAGRDSCNEQFF.

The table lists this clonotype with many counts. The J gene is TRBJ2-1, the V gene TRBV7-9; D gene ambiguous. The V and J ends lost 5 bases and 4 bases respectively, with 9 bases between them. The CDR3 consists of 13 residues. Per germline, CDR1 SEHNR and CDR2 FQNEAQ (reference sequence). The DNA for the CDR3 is TGTGCCAGCAGCCCGGACGGGTACAATGAGCAGTTCTTC. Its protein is CASSPDGYNEQFF.